The present T cell receptor beta chain was sequenced within a study of blood T cells in healthy people across ages. Background on the study: Per two T cells, about one barcoded beta molecule was captured through template switching. Study-wide results and limits: Both higher diversity and more naive CD4+ cells marked long-lived donors when set against aged donors. TCR beta diversity, measured per million T cells, fell in a roughly linear way with age.

The sample holds a few counts of this clonotype. Its antigen is as yet unknown. This CDR3 contains 12 residues. The V segment lost 4 bases and the J segment 7 bases; nucleotides outside the gene matches: 1. For the second PCR, which ran for about 6 to 12 cycles, a sample-barcoded 5' primer and a J-beta primer mix were used. Each CDR3 protein gets one entry after TCRdb re-called the 5' RACE reads with MiXCR. Counted here are roughly 800,000 distinct CDR3 sequences, about 62% occurring once; the ten biggest clones make up 22%. Sequencing input: blood. The gene calls are TRBV12-3 or TRBV12-4 and TRBJ1-2, with 9 bases that match TRBD1. The sequence derives from a young man in good health. This CDR3 reads CASSSQGAGYTF. The CDR3 bases are TGTGCCAGCAGTTCACAGGGGGCTGGCTACACCTTC.